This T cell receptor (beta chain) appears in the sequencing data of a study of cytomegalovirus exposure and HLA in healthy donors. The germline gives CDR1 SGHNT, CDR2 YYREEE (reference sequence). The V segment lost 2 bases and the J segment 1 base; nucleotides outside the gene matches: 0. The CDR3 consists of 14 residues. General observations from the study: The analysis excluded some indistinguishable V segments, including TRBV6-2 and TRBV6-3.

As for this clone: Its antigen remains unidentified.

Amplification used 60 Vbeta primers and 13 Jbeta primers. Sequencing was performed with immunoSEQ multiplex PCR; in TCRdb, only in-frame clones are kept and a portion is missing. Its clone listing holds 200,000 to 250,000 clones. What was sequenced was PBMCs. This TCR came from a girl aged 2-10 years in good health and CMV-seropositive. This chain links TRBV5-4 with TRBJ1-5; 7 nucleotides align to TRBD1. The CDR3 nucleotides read TGTGCCAGCAGCTTCAGGGGGAGCAATCAGCCCCAGCATTTT. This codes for CASSFRGSNQPQHF. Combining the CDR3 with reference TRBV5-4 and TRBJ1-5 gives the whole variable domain ETGVTQSPTHLIKTRGQQVTLRCSSQSGHNTVSWYQQALGQGPQFIFQYYREEENGRGNFPPRFSGLQFPNYSSELNVNALELDDSALYLCASSFRGSNQPQHFGDGTRLSIL.